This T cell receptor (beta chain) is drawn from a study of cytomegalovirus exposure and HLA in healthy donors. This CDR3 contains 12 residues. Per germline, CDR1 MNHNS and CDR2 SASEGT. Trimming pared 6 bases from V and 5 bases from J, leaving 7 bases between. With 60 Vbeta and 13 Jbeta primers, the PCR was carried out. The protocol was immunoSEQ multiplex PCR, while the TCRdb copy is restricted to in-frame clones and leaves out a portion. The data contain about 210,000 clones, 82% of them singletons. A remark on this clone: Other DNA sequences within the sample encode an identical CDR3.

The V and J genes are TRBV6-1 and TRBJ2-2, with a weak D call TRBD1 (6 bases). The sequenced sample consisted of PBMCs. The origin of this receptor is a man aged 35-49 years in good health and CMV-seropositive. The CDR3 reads CASRTGTGELFF. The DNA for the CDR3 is TGTGCCAGCAGAACAGGGACCGGGGAGCTGTTTTTT.